This is a list of T cell receptor beta chains from one sample in a study. TCRdb used MiXCR to reprocess the RT-PCR reads, holding one entry per CDR3 protein. The profile shows more than 550,000 distinct CDR3 sequences, approximately 15% of them singletons. The sample consisted of memory CD4+ T cells from blood. The receptor set was obtained from a female donor in good health, serving as a healthy control. CDR3s include the opening cysteine and the closing phenylalanine or tryptophan. A D gene is named only where the DNA matches it firmly. Not all rows give a size; the values are once, few, many and, for expanded clones, a class.

>few|TRBV5-1|TRBJ2-3|NA
TGCGCCAGCAGCTTGGCCACAGGGACAGATACGCAGTATTTT
CASSLATGTDTQYF
>many|TRBV7-2|TRBJ2-3|NA
TGTGCCAGCAGCGGGGGACTCAGCACAGATACGCAGTATTTT
CASSGGLSTDTQYF
>NA|TRBV28|TRBJ2-5|NA
TGTGCCAGCAGTCTACAGCGCGACCCCGGAGGGGAGACCCAGTACTTC
CASSLQRDPGGETQYF
>NA|TRBV7-9|TRBJ1-4|TRBD1
TGTGCCAGCAGCTTAAGGGGGCAGGATGAAAAACTGTTTTTT
CASSLRGQDEKLFF
>NA|TRBV4-2|TRBJ2-2|NA
TGTGCCGGCGGAAGCGGGTTTAACACCGGGGAGCTGTTTTTT
CAGGSGFNTGELFF
>once|TRBV28|TRBJ2-1|NA
TGTGCCAGCAGTTTAAACCTAGGATTCCTATGGGGACAGTTCTTC
CASSLNLGFLWGQFF
>few|TRBV6-5|TRBJ1-1|NA
TGTGCCAGCAGTTACTCGTTTTCGAGGGGGAACACTGAAGCTTTCTTT
CASSYSFSRGNTEAFF
>few|TRBV28|TRBJ2-1|NA
TGTGCCAGCAGTCCCGACGTGAATGAGCAGTTCTTC
CASSPDVNEQFF
>few|TRBV5-1|TRBJ1-4|NA
TGCGCCAGCAGCCGACTCCTTTTCGGAACTAATGAAAAACTGTTTTTT
CASSRLLFGTNEKLFF
>few|TRBV29-1|TRBJ1-1|NA
TGCAGCGGCCTTCGGGGGAACACTGAAGCTTTCTTT
CSGLRGNTEAFF
>many|TRBV5-1|TRBJ2-5|NA
TGCGCCAGCAGCGGATGGTACCAAGAGACCCAGTACTTC
CASSGWYQETQYF
>few|TRBV25-1|TRBJ2-7|NA
TGTGCCAGCAGCGACCAGGACAGTTCCTACGAGCAGTACTTC
CASSDQDSSYEQYF
>many|TRBV12-3/TRBV12-4|TRBJ1-5|NA
TGTGCCAGCAGTGCCCAGGGAATTAGCAATCAGCCCCAGCATTTT
CASSAQGISNQPQHF
>NA|TRBV6-1|TRBJ1-1|NA
TGTGCCAGCAGTGAAAATGGTCCCGCTCTTATTATGAACACTGAAGCTTTCTTT
CASSENGPALIMNTEAFF
>NA|TRBV30|TRBJ2-3|TRBD2
TGTGCCTGGAGTGGACTAGCGGTGACAGATACGCAGTATTTT
CAWSGLAVTDTQYF
>few|TRBV12-3/TRBV12-4|TRBJ1-6|NA
TGTGCCAGCAGTATCGACGGTTCACCCCTCCACTTT
CASSIDGSPLHF
>few|TRBV4-3|TRBJ1-1|NA
TGCGCCAGCAGCCAAGATTTGGTGGGTAACACTGAAGCTTTCTTT
CASSQDLVGNTEAFF
>many|TRBV5-1|TRBJ2-3|TRBD2
TGCGCCAGCAGCCACGGACTAGCGGTAGATACGCAGTATTTT
CASSHGLAVDTQYF
>NA|TRBV28|TRBJ2-7|TRBD2
TGTGCCAGCACCCCAACTAGCGGCATCTACGAGCAGTACTTC
CASTPTSGIYEQYF
>many|TRBV5-1|TRBJ2-5|NA
TGCGCCAGCAGCTACGGACAAGGGGCGACCCAGTACTTC
CASSYGQGATQYF
>many|TRBV7-3|TRBJ1-2|TRBD1
TGTGCCAGCAGCCTGGACAGGGGAACGGGGGGCTACACCTTC
CASSLDRGTGGYTF
>NA|TRBV5-1|TRBJ1-4|TRBD1
TGCGCCAGCAGCTTGCTCGAGGGGGCTCATGAAAAACTGTTTTTT
CASSLLEGAHEKLFF
>many|TRBV20-1|TRBJ2-3|TRBD1
TGCAGTGCAGGGGGCGGAGGCACAGATACGCAGTATTTT
CSAGGGGTDTQYF
>few|TRBV7-2|TRBJ1-1|NA
TGTGCCAGCAGCTTAGCTATTAGAGGGGGTACTGAAGCTTTCTTT
CASSLAIRGGTEAFF
>NA|TRBV18|TRBJ2-5|TRBD1
TGTGCCAGCTCACCTAGGACAGGGAGGTTCGAGACCCAGTACTTC
CASSPRTGRFETQYF
>few|TRBV20-1|TRBJ2-1|TRBD2
TGCAGTGCTAGAAAGAGCGGGGGGCGCTACAATGAGCAGTTCTTC
CSARKSGGRYNEQFF
>NA|TRBV9|TRBJ2-2|TRBD2
TGTGCCAGCAGCGTAGGACTAGCGGGAGTCGGCGGGGAGCTGTTTTTT
CASSVGLAGVGGELFF
>few|TRBV6-5|TRBJ2-5|TRBD2
TGTGCCAGCAGTTACACGGGACTAGCGGGGGTTCAAGAGACCCAGTACTTC
CASSYTGLAGVQETQYF
>NA|TRBV29-1|TRBJ2-2|NA
TGCAGCGTCCAGCCGGGACGGATCACCGGGGAGCTGTTTTTT
CSVQPGRITGELFF
>many|TRBV5-6|TRBJ1-2|TRBD1
TGTGCCAGCAGCACCGGACAGGTCGGGGGCTACACCTTC
CASSTGQVGGYTF
>NA|TRBV19|TRBJ1-3|TRBD1
TGTGCCAGTGGGGACAGGGCTGGTGGAAACACCATATATTTT
CASGDRAGGNTIYF
>many|TRBV4-3|TRBJ1-5|NA
TGCGCCAGCAGCCAAGAACTAAATCAGCCCCAGCATTTT
CASSQELNQPQHF
>few|TRBV20-1|TRBJ2-1|NA
TGCAGTGCTAGGGGACTCCTCTACAATGAGCAGTTCTTC
CSARGLLYNEQFF
>many|TRBV20-1|TRBJ2-1|TRBD2
TGCAGTGCTTCTAACTTAGCGGGTTCTCCCTACAATGAGCAGTTCTTC
CSASNLAGSPYNEQFF
>NA|TRBV6-1|TRBJ1-2|NA
TGTGCCAGCGAGTACAGGGTTGGCTACACCTTC
CASEYRVGYTF
>NA|TRBV7-2|TRBJ1-4|NA
TGTGCCAGCAGCCGTGACCGCTTTACAGAAAAACTGTTTTTT
CASSRDRFTEKLFF
>NA|TRBV9|TRBJ2-7|NA
TGTGCCAGCAGCGTAGAAGGCTTTCCGGGGGAGCAGTACTTC
CASSVEGFPGEQYF
>few|TRBV7-2|TRBJ1-1|NA
TGTGCCAGCAGCTTCTTGCAGGGAGCTGAAGCTTTCTTT
CASSFLQGAEAFF
>NA|TRBV6-2/TRBV6-3|TRBJ2-7|NA
TGTGCCAGCAGGGCCGGTAGAGGTGGCTCCTACGAGCAGTACTTC
CASRAGRGGSYEQYF
>many|TRBV29-1|TRBJ2-3|NA
TGCAGCGCCCACCGGCAGGCAGATACGCAGTATTTT
CSAHRQADTQYF